This T cell receptor (beta chain) emerged from a study of monozygotic twins with inflammatory bowel disease. TCRdb re-called the 5' RACE reads; every CDR3 protein appears as one record, without DNA. The sample table sets out approximately 420,000 distinct CDR3 sequences. Findings and caveats of the study: Twins with IBD were found to have lower TCRbeta diversity (inverse Simpson) than healthy co-twins.

Germline CDR1 reads SGHRS; CDR2 reads YFSETQ. This CDR3 has 16 amino acids. Turning to this clonotype: Its antigen is unidentified.

The V and J genes are TRBV5-1 and TRBJ2-3; lacking DNA, the TRBD1 call made by TCRdb goes unchecked. The sequence derives from a human donor with ulcerative colitis or Crohn's disease, or a healthy co-twin of an affected twin (not recorded which). The sequencing input was blood. The CDR3 sequence is CASSSGTGGITDTQYF.